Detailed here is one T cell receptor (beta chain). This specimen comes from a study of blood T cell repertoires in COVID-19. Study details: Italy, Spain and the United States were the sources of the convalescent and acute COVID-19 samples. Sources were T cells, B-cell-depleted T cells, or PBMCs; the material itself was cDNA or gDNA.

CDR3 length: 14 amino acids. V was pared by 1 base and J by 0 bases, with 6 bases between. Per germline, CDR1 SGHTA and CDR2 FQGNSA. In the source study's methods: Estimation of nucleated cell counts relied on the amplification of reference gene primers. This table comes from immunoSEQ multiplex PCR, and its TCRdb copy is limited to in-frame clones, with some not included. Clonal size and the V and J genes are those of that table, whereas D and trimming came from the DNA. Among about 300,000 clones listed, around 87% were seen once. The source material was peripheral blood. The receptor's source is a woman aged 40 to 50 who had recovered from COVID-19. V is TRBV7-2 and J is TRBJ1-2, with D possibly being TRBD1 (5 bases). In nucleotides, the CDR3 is TGTGCCAGCAGCTTAGAGGGGACTAACTATGGCTACACCTTC. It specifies CASSLEGTNYGYTF.